The 2 T cell receptor beta chains presented below share a single source sample, sequenced in a study of blood T cell repertoires in COVID-19 (TCRdb year 2020). Library construction relied on the immunoSEQ multiplex PCR assay. As stored in TCRdb, this immuneACCESS dataset retains in-frame rearrangements with V and J assigned. A fraction of the clones does not appear; measured against another copy, unresolved V genes explain less than half of the discrepancy, and the remainder lacks a known reason. The sample table records about 200,000 clones; 94% of these occur just once. The ten largest clones add up to around 0.8% of the sample. The sequencing input was peripheral blood. These receptor sequences come from a man younger than 40 with COVID-19, enrolled during active disease.

V is TRBV6-6 and J is TRBJ1-2; 9 nucleotides match TRBD1. Germline V gene lookup returns CDR1 MNHNY and CDR2 SVGAGI (reference sequence). The CDR3 consists of 14 residues. Germline trimming cut 6 bases from V and 6 bases from J; bases unmatched to any gene: 8. For the CDR3, the DNA is TGTGCCAGCAGGAGAGGGACAGGGAGGCATGGCTACACCTTC. Its protein is CASRRGTGRHGYTF.

This chain uses TRBV19 with TRBJ1-4; the D gene is possibly TRBD1 (5 bases). CDR3 length equals 12 residues. The germline V gene encodes CDR1 LNHDA and CDR2 SQIVND (reference sequence). Trimming removed 6 bases at V and 8 bases at J, with 10 bases between. CDR3 loop: CASSTGREKLFF. In nucleotides, the CDR3 is TGTGCCAGTAGCACAGGTAGAGAAAAACTGTTTTTT.